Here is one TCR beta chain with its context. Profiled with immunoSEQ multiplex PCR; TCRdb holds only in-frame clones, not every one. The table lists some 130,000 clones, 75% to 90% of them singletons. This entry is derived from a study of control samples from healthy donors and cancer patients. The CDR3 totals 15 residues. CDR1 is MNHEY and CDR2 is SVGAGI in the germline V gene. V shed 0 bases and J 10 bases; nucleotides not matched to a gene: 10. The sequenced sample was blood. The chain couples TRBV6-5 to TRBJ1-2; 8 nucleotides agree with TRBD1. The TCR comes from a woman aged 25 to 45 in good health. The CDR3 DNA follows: TGTGCCAGCAGTTACTCGAGCGGGACAGGCGTCCCCTACACCTTC. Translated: CASSYSSGTGVPYTF.